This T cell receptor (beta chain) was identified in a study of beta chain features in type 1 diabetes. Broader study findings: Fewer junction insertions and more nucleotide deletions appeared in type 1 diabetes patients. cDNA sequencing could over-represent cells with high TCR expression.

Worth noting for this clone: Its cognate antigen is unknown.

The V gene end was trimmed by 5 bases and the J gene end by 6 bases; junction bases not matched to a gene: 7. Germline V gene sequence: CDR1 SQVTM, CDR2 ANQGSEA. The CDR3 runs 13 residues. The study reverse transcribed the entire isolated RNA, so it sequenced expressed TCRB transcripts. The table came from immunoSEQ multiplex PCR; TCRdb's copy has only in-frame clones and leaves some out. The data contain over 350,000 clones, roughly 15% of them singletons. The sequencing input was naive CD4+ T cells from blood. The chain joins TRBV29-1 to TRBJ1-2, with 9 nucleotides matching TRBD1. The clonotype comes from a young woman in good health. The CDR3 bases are TGCAGCGTTACGGACAGGGGTTTAAATGGCTACACCTTC. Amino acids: CSVTDRGLNGYTF. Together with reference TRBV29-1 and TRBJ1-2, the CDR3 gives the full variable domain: SAVISQKPSRDICQRGTSLTIQCQVDSQVTMMFWYRQQPGQSLTLIATANQGSEATYESGFVIDKFPISRPNLTFSTLTVSNMSPEDSSIYLCSVTDRGLNGYTFGSGTRLTVV.